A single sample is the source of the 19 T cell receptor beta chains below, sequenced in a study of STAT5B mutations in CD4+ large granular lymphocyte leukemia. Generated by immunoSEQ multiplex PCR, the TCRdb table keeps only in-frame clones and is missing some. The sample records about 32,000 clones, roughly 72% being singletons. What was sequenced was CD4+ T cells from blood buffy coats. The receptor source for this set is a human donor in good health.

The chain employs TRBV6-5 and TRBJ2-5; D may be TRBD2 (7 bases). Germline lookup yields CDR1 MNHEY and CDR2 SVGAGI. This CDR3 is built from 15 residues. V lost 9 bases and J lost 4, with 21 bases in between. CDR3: CASGGASWGRETQYF. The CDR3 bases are TGTGCCAGTGGGGGGGCTAGCTGGGGGAGAGAGACCCAGTACTTC.

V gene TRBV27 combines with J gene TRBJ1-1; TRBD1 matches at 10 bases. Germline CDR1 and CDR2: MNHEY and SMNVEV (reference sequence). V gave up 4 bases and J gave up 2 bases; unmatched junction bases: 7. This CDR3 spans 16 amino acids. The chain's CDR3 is CASSSRTGGSNTEAFF. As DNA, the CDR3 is TGTGCCAGCAGTTCGCGGACAGGGGGATCCAACACTGAAGCTTTCTTT.

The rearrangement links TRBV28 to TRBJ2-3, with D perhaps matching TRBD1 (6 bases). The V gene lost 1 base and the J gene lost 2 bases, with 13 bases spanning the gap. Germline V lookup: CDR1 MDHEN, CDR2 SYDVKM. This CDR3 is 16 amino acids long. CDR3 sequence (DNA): TGTGCCAGCAGTTTATATCTAGGACAGAACACAGATACGCAGTATTTT. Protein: CASSLYLGQNTDTQYF.

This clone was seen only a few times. In DNA form, the CDR3 reads TGCGCCAGCAGCCAACTTGGGGGGGGCGTGAACACCGGGGAGCTGTTTTTT. Protein sequence: CASSQLGGGVNTGELFF. J is TRBJ2-2 and V is TRBV4-3, with D possibly matching TRBD2 (7 bases). The CDR3 has 17 amino acids. Germline lookup yields CDR1 LGHNA and CDR2 YSLEER. Trimming took 2 bases from V and 1 from J, leaving 14 bases between them.

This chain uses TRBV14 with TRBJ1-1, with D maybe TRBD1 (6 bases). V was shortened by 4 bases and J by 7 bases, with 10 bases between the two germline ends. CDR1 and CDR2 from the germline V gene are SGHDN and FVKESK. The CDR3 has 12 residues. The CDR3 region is CASSPNRVEAFF. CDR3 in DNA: TGTGCCAGCAGCCCAAACAGGGTTGAAGCTTTCTTT.

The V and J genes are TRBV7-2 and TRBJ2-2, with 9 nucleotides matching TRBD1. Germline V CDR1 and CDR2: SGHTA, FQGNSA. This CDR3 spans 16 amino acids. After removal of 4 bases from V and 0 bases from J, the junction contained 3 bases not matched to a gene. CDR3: CASSSTGGANTGELFF. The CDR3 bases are TGTGCCAGCAGCTCCACAGGGGGCGCGAACACCGGGGAGCTGTTTTTT.

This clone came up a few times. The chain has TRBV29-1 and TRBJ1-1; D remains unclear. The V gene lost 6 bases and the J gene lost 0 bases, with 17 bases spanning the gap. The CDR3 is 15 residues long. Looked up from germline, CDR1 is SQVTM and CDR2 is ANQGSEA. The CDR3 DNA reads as TGCAGCGTCGGGTCGCGGACTCTTATGAACACTGAAGCTTTCTTT. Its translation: CSVGSRTLMNTEAFF. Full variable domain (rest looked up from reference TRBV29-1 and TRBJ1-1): SAVISQKPSRDICQRGTSLTIQCQVDSQVTMMFWYRQQPGQSLTLIATANQGSEATYESGFVIDKFPISRPNLTFSTLTVSNMSPEDSSIYLCSVGSRTLMNTEAFFGQGTRLTVV.

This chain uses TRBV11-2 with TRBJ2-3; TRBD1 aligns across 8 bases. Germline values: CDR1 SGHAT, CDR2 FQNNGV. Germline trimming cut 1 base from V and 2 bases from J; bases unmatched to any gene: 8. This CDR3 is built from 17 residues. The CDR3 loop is CASSLGGTGELTDTQYF. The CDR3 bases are TGTGCCAGCAGCTTAGGAGGGACAGGCGAACTCACAGATACGCAGTATTTT.

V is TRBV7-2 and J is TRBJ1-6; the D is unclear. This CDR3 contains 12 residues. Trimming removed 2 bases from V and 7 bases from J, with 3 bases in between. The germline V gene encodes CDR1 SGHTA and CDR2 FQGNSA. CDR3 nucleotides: TGTGCCAGCAGCTTACTGAATTCACCCCTCCACTTT. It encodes CASSLLNSPLHF. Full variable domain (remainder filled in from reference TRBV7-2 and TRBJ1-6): GAGVSQSPSNKVTEKGKDVELRCDPISGHTALYWYRQSLGQGLEFLIYFQGNSAPDKSGLPSDRFSAERTGGSVSTLTIQRTQQEDSAVYLCASSLLNSPLHFGNGTRLTVT.

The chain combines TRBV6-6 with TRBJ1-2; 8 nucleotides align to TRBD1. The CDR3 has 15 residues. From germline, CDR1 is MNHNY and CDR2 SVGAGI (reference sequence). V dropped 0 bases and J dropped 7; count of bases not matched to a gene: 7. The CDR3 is CASSYSADRGSGYTF. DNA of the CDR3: TGTGCCAGCAGTTACTCGGCCGACAGGGGCTCTGGCTACACCTTC.

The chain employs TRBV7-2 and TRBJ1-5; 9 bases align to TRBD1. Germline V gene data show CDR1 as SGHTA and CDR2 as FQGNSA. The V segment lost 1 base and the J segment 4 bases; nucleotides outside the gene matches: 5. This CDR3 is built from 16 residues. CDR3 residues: CASSLVGGTGNQPQHF. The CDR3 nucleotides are TGTGCCAGCAGCTTAGTCGGCGGGACAGGGAATCAGCCCCAGCATTTT.

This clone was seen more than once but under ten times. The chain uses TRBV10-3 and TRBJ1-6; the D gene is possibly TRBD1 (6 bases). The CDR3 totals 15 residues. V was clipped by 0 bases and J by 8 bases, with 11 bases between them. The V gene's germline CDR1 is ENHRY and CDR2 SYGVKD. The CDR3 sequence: CAISESGGRDSPLHF. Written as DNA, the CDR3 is TGTGCCATCAGTGAGTCGGGGGGGCGTGATTCACCCCTCCACTTT.

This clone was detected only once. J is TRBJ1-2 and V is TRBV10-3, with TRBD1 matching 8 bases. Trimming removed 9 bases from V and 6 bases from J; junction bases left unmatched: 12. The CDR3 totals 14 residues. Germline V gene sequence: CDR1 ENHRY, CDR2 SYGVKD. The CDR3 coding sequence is TGTGCCATAAATCGGGGGGGACAGGAGGATGGCTACACCTTC. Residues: CAINRGGQEDGYTF.

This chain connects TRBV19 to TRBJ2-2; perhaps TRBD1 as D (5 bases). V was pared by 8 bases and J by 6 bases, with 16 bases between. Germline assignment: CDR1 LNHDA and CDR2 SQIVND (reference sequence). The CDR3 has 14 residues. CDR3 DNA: TGTGCCAGTCGGTTGACAGCAGAGGCCGGGGAGCTGTTTTTT. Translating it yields CASRLTAEAGELFF.

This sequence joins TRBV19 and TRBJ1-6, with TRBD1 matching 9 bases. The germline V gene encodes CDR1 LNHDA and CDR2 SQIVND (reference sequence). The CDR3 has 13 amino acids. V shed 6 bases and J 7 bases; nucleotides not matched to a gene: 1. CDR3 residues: CASSGQGNSPLHF. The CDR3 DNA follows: TGTGCCAGTAGCGGACAGGGGAATTCACCCCTCCACTTT.

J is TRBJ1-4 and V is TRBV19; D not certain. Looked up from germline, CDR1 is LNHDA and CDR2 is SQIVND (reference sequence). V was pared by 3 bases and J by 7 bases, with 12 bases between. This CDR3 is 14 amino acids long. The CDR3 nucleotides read TGTGCCAGTAGTATCAGCAGGAACAGTGAAAAACTGTTTTTT. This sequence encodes CASSISRNSEKLFF.

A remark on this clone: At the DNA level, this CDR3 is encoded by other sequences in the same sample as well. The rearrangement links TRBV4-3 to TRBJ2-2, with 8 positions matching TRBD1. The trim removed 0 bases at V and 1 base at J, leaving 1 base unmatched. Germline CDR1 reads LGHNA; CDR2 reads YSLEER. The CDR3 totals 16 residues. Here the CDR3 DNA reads TGCGCCAGCAGCCAAGACAGGGGGCAGAACACCGGGGAGCTGTTTTTT. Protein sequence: CASSQDRGQNTGELFF.

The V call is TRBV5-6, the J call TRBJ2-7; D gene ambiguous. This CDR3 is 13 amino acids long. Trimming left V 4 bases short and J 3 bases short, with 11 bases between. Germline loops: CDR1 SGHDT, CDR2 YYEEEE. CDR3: CASSLSLRYEQYF. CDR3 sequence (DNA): TGTGCCAGCAGCCTGAGTCTTCGCTACGAGCAGTACTTC.

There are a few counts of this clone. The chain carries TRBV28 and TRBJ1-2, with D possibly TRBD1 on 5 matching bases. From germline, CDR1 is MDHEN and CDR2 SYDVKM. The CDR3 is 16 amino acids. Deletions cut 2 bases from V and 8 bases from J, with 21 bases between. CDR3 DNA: TGTGCCAGCAGTTTAGAATTTTCGGGGCGCAGGCAAGGCTACACCTTC. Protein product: CASSLEFSGRRQGYTF.